Listed here are 22 T cell receptor beta chains from one sample, sequenced in a study of blood T cell repertoires in COVID-19. Only in-frame clones appear in the TCRdb table, and some are missing; sequencing was by immunoSEQ multiplex PCR. The table includes about 73,000 clones, around nine tenths detected once. The sample consisted of peripheral blood. Receptor source: a woman aged 18-29 years with acute or convalescent COVID-19.

The CDR3 region has the DNA TGTGCCAGCAGAGCGCAGGGGGGCGAAAAACTGTTTTTT. Translating gives CASRAQGGEKLFF. This rearrangement joins TRBV2 to TRBJ1-4; TRBD1 aligns across 7 bases. V lost 6 bases, J lost 8 bases, and 6 bases stayed unmatched. CDR3 size: 13 residues. CDR1 and CDR2 (germline): SNHLY, FYNNEI. Using reference TRBV2 and TRBJ1-4 for the parts outside the CDR3, the full variable domain is EPEVTQTPSHQVTQMGQEVILRCVPISNHLYFYWYRQILGQKVEFLVSFYNNEISEKSEIFDDQFSVERPDGSNFTLKIRSTKLEDSAMYFCASRAQGGEKLFFGSGTQLSVL.

The chain carries TRBV19 and TRBJ2-1; 9 bases are shared with TRBD2. This CDR3 is 16 amino acids long. After removal of 3 bases from V and 7 bases from J, the junction contained 10 bases not matched to a gene. In germline, CDR1 is LNHDA, CDR2 SQIVND (reference sequence). CDR3 loop: CASSIRRGRAGNEQFF. CDR3 sequence (DNA): TGTGCCAGTAGTATCCGTCGCGGGAGGGCTGGAAATGAGCAGTTCTTC.

V gene TRBV5-6 combines with J gene TRBJ1-2; D uncertain. Trimming pared 5 bases from V and 8 bases from J, leaving 22 bases between. The CDR3 extends over 15 amino acids. Germline V gene lookup returns CDR1 SGHDT and CDR2 YYEEEE. The CDR3: CASRTQGSRFEGYTF. In DNA form, the CDR3 reads TGTGCCAGCAGAACTCAAGGGAGCCGTTTCGAGGGCTACACCTTC.

This chain joins TRBV18 and TRBJ1-2; TRBD1 matches at 11 bases. Germline CDR1 reads KGHSH; CDR2 reads LQKENI. The V and J ends lost 2 bases and 4 bases, in that order; junction bases with no gene match: 0. This CDR3 has 14 residues. Written as DNA, the CDR3 is TGTGCCAGCTCACCAGGGACAGGGGGCTATGGCTACACCTTC. This gives the protein CASSPGTGGYGYTF.

The gene calls are TRBV6-6 and TRBJ1-5; no reliable D call. The CDR3 sequence is 15 residues long. V was shortened by 0 bases and J by 1 base, with 7 bases between the two germline ends. Germline CDR1 is MNHNY and CDR2 is SVGAGI (reference sequence). CDR3 sequence: CASSYSGRSNQPQHF. The CDR3 DNA follows: TGTGCCAGCAGTTACTCAGGCAGGAGCAATCAGCCCCAGCATTTT.

This clone occurred a few times. This sequence joins TRBV6-5 and TRBJ1-2; D may be TRBD1 (6 bases). CDR3 length: 15 amino acids. The V and J ends lost 6 bases and 3 bases respectively, with 17 bases between them. Germline V CDR1 and CDR2: MNHEY, SVGAGI. CDR3 residues: CASRTTGTPDYGYTF. In DNA, the CDR3 is TGTGCCAGCAGAACAACCGGGACACCTGACTATGGCTACACCTTC.

This clone occurred once. The chain links TRBV27 to TRBJ2-1; 8 nucleotides match TRBD1. The V and J ends lost 4 bases and 8 bases, in that order; junction bases with no gene match: 13. The CDR3 runs 16 residues. The V gene's germline CDR1 is MNHEY and CDR2 SMNVEV (reference sequence). The CDR3 DNA reads as TGTGCCAGCAGTTCGCCCTCGGGACAGGCTTTCGATGAGCAGTTCTTC. Protein: CASSSPSGQAFDEQFF.

This chain joins TRBV7-6 and TRBJ2-5; D possibly corresponds to TRBD1 (5 bases). Germline values: CDR1 SGHVS, CDR2 FNYEAQ. With 1 base removed from V and 1 base from J, the gap between germline ends came to 22 bases. The CDR3 covers 19 residues. The CDR3 spells CASSLVLIVVTEIQETQYF. The CDR3, as DNA: TGTGCCAGCAGCTTAGTTTTAATTGTAGTGACAGAGATCCAAGAGACCCAGTACTTC.

V gene TRBV6-5 combines with J gene TRBJ1-1; TRBD1 matches at 7 bases. The CDR3 is 13 amino acids. V dropped 6 bases and J dropped 3; count of bases not matched to a gene: 4. Germline CDR1 and CDR2: MNHEY and SVGAGI. This CDR3 reads CASRQTGHTEAFF. The DNA for the CDR3 is TGTGCCAGCAGACAGACAGGGCACACTGAAGCTTTCTTT.

The chain couples TRBV5-1 to TRBJ1-1; no firm D call. The CDR3 consists of 15 residues. Germline lookup yields CDR1 SGHRS and CDR2 YFSETQ. V dropped 2 bases and J dropped 1 base, with 12 bases sitting between them. The CDR3, as DNA: TGCGCCAGCAGCTTACCGGGAACGGGGAACACTGAAGCTTTCTTT. Translation: CASSLPGTGNTEAFF.

CDR3 sequence reads: CASSQGPGITEAFF. Written as DNA, the CDR3 is TGCGCCAGCAGCCAAGGGCCAGGGATCACTGAAGCTTTCTTT. The gene calls are TRBV4-1 and TRBJ1-1; TRBD1 might be the D (5 bases). Germline lookup yields CDR1 MGHRA and CDR2 YSYEKL. The germline V and J ends were trimmed by 1 base and 4 bases, with 10 bases remaining between them. The CDR3 runs 14 residues.

The rearrangement joins TRBV29-1 to TRBJ1-2; D gene ambiguous. Per germline, CDR1 SQVTM and CDR2 ANQGSEA. V lost 6 bases and J lost 4, with 18 bases in between. This CDR3 contains 14 residues. DNA of the CDR3: TGCAGCGTCTCCCCGGGTGTTGGAGGCTATGGCTACACCTTC. Amino acid sequence: CSVSPGVGGYGYTF.

The chain carries TRBV7-9 and TRBJ2-3; 9 bases match TRBD2. This CDR3 contains 14 residues. The ends lost 7 bases at V and 6 bases at J; junction bases unmatched: 8. Germline V gene lookup returns CDR1 SEHNR and CDR2 FQNEAQ (reference sequence). The CDR3 reads CASIQREVPDTQYF. The CDR3 bases are TGTGCCAGCATACAGCGGGAGGTTCCGGATACGCAGTATTTT. Complete variable domain (other parts from reference TRBV7-9 and TRBJ2-3): DTGVSQNPRHKITKRGQNVTFRCDPISEHNRLYWYRQTLGQGPEFLTYFQNEAQLEKSRLLSDRFSAERPKGSFSTLEIQRTEQGDSAMYLCASIQREVPDTQYFGPGTRLTVL.

This rearrangement joins TRBV7-9 to TRBJ2-1, with 7 positions matching TRBD2. This CDR3 spans 16 amino acids. Germline V gene data show CDR1 as SEHNR and CDR2 as FQNEAQ (reference sequence). The junction had 8 bases not matched to a gene; V was cut back by 0 bases and J by 6 bases. CDR3 DNA: TGTGCCAGCAGCTTAGCACAAGCGGGACTCAGCAATGAGCAGTTCTTC. Translating gives CASSLAQAGLSNEQFF.

This chain joins TRBV19 and TRBJ2-3; TRBD1 agrees at 10 bases. Germline V CDR1 and CDR2: LNHDA, SQIVND (reference sequence). The CDR3 totals 14 residues. V shed 8 bases and J 4 bases; nucleotides not matched to a gene: 6. CDR3 DNA sequence: TGTGCCAGTCGCCGGGACAGGGGCCCAGATACGCAGTATTTT. Its protein is CASRRDRGPDTQYF.

This clone was recorded only once. The V gene is TRBV2, the J gene TRBJ1-1, with D unclear. Trimming pared 4 bases from V and 4 bases from J, leaving 13 bases between. The CDR3 covers 14 residues. Germline V gene data show CDR1 as SNHLY and CDR2 as FYNNEI. The DNA for the CDR3 is TGTGCCAGCAGTGTTAACGCGCGGTCCACTGAAGCTTTCTTT. It encodes CASSVNARSTEAFF.

The chain employs TRBV6-5 and TRBJ1-2; D unresolved. Germline V gene lookup returns CDR1 MNHEY and CDR2 SVGAGI. The CDR3 is 16 amino acids. The V end lost 0 bases, the J end lost 1 base, and 12 bases lay between the germline ends. The CDR3 nucleotides read TGTGCCAGCAGTTACTCGATCCCCCCGGGTAACTATGGCTACACCTTC. Protein: CASSYSIPPGNYGYTF.

This sequence joins TRBV24-1 and TRBJ2-3, with 7 bases lining up with TRBD1. Germline CDR1 KGHDR, CDR2 SFDVKD. The ends lost 5 bases at V and 4 bases at J; junction bases unmatched: 2. The CDR3 runs 13 residues. CDR3 coding DNA: TGTGCCACCAGTGGGGACAGTCCAGATACGCAGTATTTT. Encoded protein: CATSGDSPDTQYF.

CDR3: CASSQEYRGREFTGELFF. The CDR3 DNA reads TGTGCCAGCAGCCAAGAGTATAGAGGGAGGGAGTTCACCGGGGAGCTGTTTTTT. The rearrangement links TRBV3-1 (or the pseudogene TRBV3-2) to TRBJ2-2, with TRBD2 identical over 7 bases. This CDR3 has 18 residues. V lost 0 bases, J lost 4 bases, and 11 bases stayed unmatched. Germline assignment: CDR1 LGHDT and CDR2 YNNKEL (reference sequence).

The V and J genes are TRBV19 and TRBJ1-1; D might be TRBD1 (6 bases). V lost 3 bases, J lost 1 base, and 12 bases lay in between. The CDR3 runs to 15 residues. Germline loops: CDR1 LNHDA, CDR2 SQIVND (reference sequence). Written as DNA, the CDR3 is TGTGCCAGTAGTATCGGAGACAGGTGGAACACTGAAGCTTTCTTT. Protein sequence: CASSIGDRWNTEAFF.

The rearrangement links TRBV7-2 to TRBJ2-1; TRBD2 agrees at 11 bases. The CDR3 spans 16 residues. Germline V gene lookup returns CDR1 SGHTA and CDR2 FQGNSA. The J segment lost 6 bases and the V segment lost 1 base, leaving 5 bases of the junction unmatched. CDR3 sequence: CASSLGASGRLNEQFF. As DNA, the CDR3 is TGTGCCAGCAGCTTAGGGGCTAGCGGGAGGCTCAATGAGCAGTTCTTC. Full variable domain (remainder filled in from reference TRBV7-2 and TRBJ2-1): GAGVSQSPSNKVTEKGKDVELRCDPISGHTALYWYRQSLGQGLEFLIYFQGNSAPDKSGLPSDRFSAERTGGSVSTLTIQRTQQEDSAVYLCASSLGASGRLNEQFFGPGTRLTVL.

This chain joins TRBV27 and TRBJ2-7, with TRBD2 identical over 11 bases. J gave up 4 bases and V 4 bases, and 3 bases lay outside the gene matches. CDR3 size: 14 residues. The germline CDR1 and CDR2 sequences are MNHEY and SMNVEV (reference sequence). CDR3 in DNA: TGTGCCAGCAGTTGGACTAGCGGGCCGTACGAGCAGTACTTC. Translated, it gives CASSWTSGPYEQYF.